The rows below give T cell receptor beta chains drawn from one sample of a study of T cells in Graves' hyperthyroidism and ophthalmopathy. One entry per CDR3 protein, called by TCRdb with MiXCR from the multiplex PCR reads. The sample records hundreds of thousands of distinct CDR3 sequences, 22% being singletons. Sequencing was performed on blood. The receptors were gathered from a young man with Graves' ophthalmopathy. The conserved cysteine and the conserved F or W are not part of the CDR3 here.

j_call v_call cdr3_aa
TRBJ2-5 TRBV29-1 SVLWAEETQY
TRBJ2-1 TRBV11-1 ASSFPRTSGRAYNEQF
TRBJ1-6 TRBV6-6 ASSYSTGLSSYNSPLH
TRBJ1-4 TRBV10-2 ASSESRGGNEKLF
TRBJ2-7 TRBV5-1 ASSIGQVYEQY
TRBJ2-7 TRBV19 ASSPGTSTGEQY
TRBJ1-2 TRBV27 ASSPRGMGYT
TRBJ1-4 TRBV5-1 ASSWGQVGEKLF
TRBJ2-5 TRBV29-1 SVERVEGETQY
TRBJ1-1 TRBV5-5 ASSHRATEAF
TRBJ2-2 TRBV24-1 ATSDQGTVYTGELF
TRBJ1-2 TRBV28 ASGPPAGRTNYGYT
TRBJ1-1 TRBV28 ASKRGTEAF
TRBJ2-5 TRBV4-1 ASSQLYRSGGRETRY
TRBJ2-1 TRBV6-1 ASSYLTGIEDEQF
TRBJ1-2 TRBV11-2 ASSQFYYGYT
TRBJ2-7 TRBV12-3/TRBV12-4 ASRSTRSHEQY
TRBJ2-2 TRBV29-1 SEQTSRNTGELF
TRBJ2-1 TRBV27 ASSLGGQGNEQF
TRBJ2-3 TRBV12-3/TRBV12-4 ASSEGVAGYTDTQY
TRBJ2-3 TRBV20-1 SATGGVGSPADTQY
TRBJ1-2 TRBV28 ARGQGAGTGYGYT
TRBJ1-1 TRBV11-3 ASSLVSGPRGTEAF
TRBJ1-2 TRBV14 ASSQNPVDGYT
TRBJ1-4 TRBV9 ASSVERATNEKLF
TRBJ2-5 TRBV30 AWSIQETQY
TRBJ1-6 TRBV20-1 SARGGGVGFDSPLH
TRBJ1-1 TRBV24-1 ATSDFSGTEAF
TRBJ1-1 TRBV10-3 AIKGQRNTEAF
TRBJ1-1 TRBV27 ASSIGTMNTEAF
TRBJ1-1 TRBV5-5 ASRPGQQNTEAF
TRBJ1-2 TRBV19 ASSNRRTGGYT
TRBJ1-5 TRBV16 ASSQSVGNQPQH